This is a list of T cell receptor beta chains from one sample in a study of blood T cell repertoires in COVID-19. The assay was immunoSEQ multiplex PCR, and TCRdb's table has in-frame clones only and misses some. The table records roughly 86,000 clones, around 87% of them present only once. The sequenced material came from peripheral blood. Receptors originate from a middle-aged man with acute or convalescent COVID-19. Both conserved end residues are part of each CDR3. The D gene is left open where the match is weak. The size entry is marked missing in some rows and otherwise reads once, few, many or a size class.

DNA: TGTGCCAGTAGTCCGCGGGAGTCACCCCTCCACTTT
CDR3: CASSPRESPLHF
J: TRBJ1-6
size: -
D: -
V: TRBV19

DNA: TGCGCCAGCGCCGAATGGGGGCTTCCCTCCTACGAGCAGTACTTC
CDR3: CASAEWGLPSYEQYF
J: TRBJ2-7
size: -
D: -
V: TRBV5-1

DNA: TGTGCCAGCTCAGTCCCGGGACTAAACATTCAGTACTTC
CDR3: CASSVPGLNIQYF
J: TRBJ2-4
size: -
D: -
V: TRBV18

DNA: TGTGCCAGCACCTACTCAGGGGTACAAGAGACCCAGTACTTC
CDR3: CASTYSGVQETQYF
J: TRBJ2-5
size: -
D: -
V: TRBV7-9

DNA: TGTGCCAGCAGAGAACCGGGACTTAACACCGGGGAGCTGTTTTTT
CDR3: CASREPGLNTGELFF
J: TRBJ2-2
size: once
D: -
V: TRBV3-1/TRBV3-2

DNA: TGTGCCAGCAAATCACAGGGAAATAATTCACCCCTCCACTTT
CDR3: CASKSQGNNSPLHF
J: TRBJ1-6
size: -
D: -
V: TRBV28

DNA: TGTGCCAGCAGTTTACGGGTTAGTGAAAAACTGTTTTTT
CDR3: CASSLRVSEKLFF
J: TRBJ1-4
size: once
D: -
V: TRBV12-3/TRBV12-4

DNA: TGCGCCAGCAGCGAGGGACATAACTATGGCTACACCTTC
CDR3: CASSEGHNYGYTF
J: TRBJ1-2
size: -
D: -
V: TRBV5-1

DNA: TGCGCCAGCAGTGATATGGGGAGAGGGAGTGAAGCTTTCTTT
CDR3: CASSDMGRGSEAFF
J: TRBJ1-1
size: -
D: -
V: TRBV10-2

DNA: TGTGCCAGCTCATCGGGGAGAAACACTGAAGCTTTCTTT
CDR3: CASSSGRNTEAFF
J: TRBJ1-1
size: -
D: -
V: TRBV18

DNA: TGTGCCTGGAGTTCCAGCGGGGGGTTCTATGGCTACACCTTC
CDR3: CAWSSSGGFYGYTF
J: TRBJ1-2
size: -
D: -
V: TRBV30

DNA: TGTGCCAGCAGCCGACAAGAAGAGACCCAGTACTTC
CDR3: CASSRQEETQYF
J: TRBJ2-5
size: -
D: -
V: TRBV14

DNA: TGTGCCAGCAGTACCCTTAGGAACACTGAAGCTTTCTTT
CDR3: CASSTLRNTEAFF
J: TRBJ1-1
size: -
D: -
V: TRBV6-5

DNA: TGTGCCAGCAGTGACGTTGGACTCTCCGGGGAGCTGTTTTTT
CDR3: CASSDVGLSGELFF
J: TRBJ2-2
size: few
D: -
V: TRBV6-4

DNA: TGTGCCAGCAGAGGTGTATTAGGGACACAAGAAAAACTGTTTTTT
CDR3: CASRGVLGTQEKLFF
J: TRBJ1-4
size: -
D: -
V: TRBV25-1

DNA: TGTGCCAGTAGTATAACTAGCGGGGGGGCAGATACGCAGTATTTT
CDR3: CASSITSGGADTQYF
J: TRBJ2-3
size: -
D: TRBD2
V: TRBV19

DNA: TGCGCCAGCAGCCAGGACGCGGGGGGGCAATTAGATACGCAGTATTTT
CDR3: CASSQDAGGQLDTQYF
J: TRBJ2-3
size: -
D: TRBD2
V: TRBV4-3

DNA: TGTGCCTGGAGAGGGACAGGGGCCACTGAAGCTTTCTTT
CDR3: CAWRGTGATEAFF
J: TRBJ1-1
size: -
D: TRBD1
V: TRBV30

DNA: TGTGCCAGCAGCCTAGCGGGAGTAGGAGAGACCCAGTACTTC
CDR3: CASSLAGVGETQYF
J: TRBJ2-5
size: -
D: TRBD2
V: TRBV6-5

DNA: TGTGCCAGCAGCCAAAGGGCGGGAAGCGGCTATGGCTACACCTTC
CDR3: CASSQRAGSGYGYTF
J: TRBJ1-2
size: few
D: -
V: TRBV3-1/TRBV3-2

DNA: TGTGCCGCGGAACCGGGACAGGGAACGCCCTACACCTTC
CDR3: CAAEPGQGTPYTF
J: TRBJ1-2
size: -
D: TRBD1
V: TRBV10-3

DNA: TGCGCCAGCAGCCAAGAGCCTGGGGGACCCCAGGGGAATAATTCACCCCTCCACTTT
CDR3: CASSQEPGGPQGNNSPLHF
J: TRBJ1-6
size: -
D: -
V: TRBV4-3

DNA: TGTGCCAGTAGTATAGATCCCGGGACTAGCGGGGCGGAGACCCAGTACTTC
CDR3: CASSIDPGTSGAETQYF
J: TRBJ2-5
size: -
D: TRBD2
V: TRBV19

DNA: TGCGCCAGCAGCTTGGTGTCGGGGGGATCTGATGGCTACACCTTC
CDR3: CASSLVSGGSDGYTF
J: TRBJ1-2
size: -
D: -
V: TRBV5-1

DNA: TGTGCCAGCAGCCCCAGCCGGGACAGCTATGGCTACACCTTC
CDR3: CASSPSRDSYGYTF
J: TRBJ1-2
size: few
D: TRBD1
V: TRBV7-3

DNA: TGTGCCAGCAGTTTATGGGGACTAGAACTGGGGCGCAAAGAGACCCAGTACTTC
CDR3: CASSLWGLELGRKETQYF
J: TRBJ2-5
size: -
D: TRBD2
V: TRBV27

DNA: TGTGCCAGTAATTCCGGACAGGCTAATGAAAAACTGTTTTTT
CDR3: CASNSGQANEKLFF
J: TRBJ1-4
size: -
D: TRBD1
V: TRBV19

DNA: TGTGCCAGCAGTTTGGAACGGAGCGTAAGGTATTTT
CDR3: CASSLERSVRYF
J: TRBJ1-3
size: -
D: -
V: TRBV12-3/TRBV12-4

DNA: TGTGCCAGCAGCCGCGGGTCTTCGTTGGTTATGAACACTGAAGCTTTCTTT
CDR3: CASSRGSSLVMNTEAFF
J: TRBJ1-1
size: -
D: -
V: TRBV7-8

DNA: TGTGCCAGCAGCGCGGAGGGACAGGGGGTTCGCGGCTACACCTTC
CDR3: CASSAEGQGVRGYTF
J: TRBJ1-2
size: -
D: TRBD1
V: TRBV5-4

DNA: TGTGCCAGTAGACTAGCGGGAGGCAATGAGCAGTTCTTC
CDR3: CASRLAGGNEQFF
J: TRBJ2-1
size: -
D: TRBD2
V: TRBV19

DNA: TGTGCCTGGAGCCTACGGGGGGGGGCGAGTCTTGGCAATCAGCCCCAGCATTTT
CDR3: CAWSLRGGASLGNQPQHF
J: TRBJ1-5
size: -
D: -
V: TRBV30

DNA: TGTGCCTGGAGTAGGTCCAGGGAGGGCAATCAGCCCCAGCATTTT
CDR3: CAWSRSREGNQPQHF
J: TRBJ1-5
size: -
D: -
V: TRBV30

DNA: TGTGCCAGCAGTGAATGGGGCAGGAGCCCCTACGAGCAGTACTTC
CDR3: CASSEWGRSPYEQYF
J: TRBJ2-7
size: -
D: -
V: TRBV25-1

DNA: TGTGCCAGCAGTGCAAGTCATGGCCGAATATTCTCCTACAATGAGCAGTTCTTC
CDR3: CASSASHGRIFSYNEQFF
J: TRBJ2-1
size: -
D: -
V: TRBV6-1

DNA: TGTGCCAGCAGCTTAGAGCCGCTTGAGCAGTTCTTC
CDR3: CASSLEPLEQFF
J: TRBJ2-1
size: -
D: -
V: TRBV7-6

DNA: TGTGCCAGCAGGAACGACAGGGAGATTAATGAAAAACTGTTTTTT
CDR3: CASRNDREINEKLFF
J: TRBJ1-4
size: -
D: TRBD1
V: TRBV5-6

DNA: TGTGCCAGCAGCTTGCACCGGTTGATCGACTATGGCTACACCTTC
CDR3: CASSLHRLIDYGYTF
J: TRBJ1-2
size: -
D: -
V: TRBV5-5

DNA: TGTGCCAGTAGTCGGGACAGACAAGAGACCCAGTACTTC
CDR3: CASSRDRQETQYF
J: TRBJ2-5
size: -
D: TRBD1
V: TRBV19